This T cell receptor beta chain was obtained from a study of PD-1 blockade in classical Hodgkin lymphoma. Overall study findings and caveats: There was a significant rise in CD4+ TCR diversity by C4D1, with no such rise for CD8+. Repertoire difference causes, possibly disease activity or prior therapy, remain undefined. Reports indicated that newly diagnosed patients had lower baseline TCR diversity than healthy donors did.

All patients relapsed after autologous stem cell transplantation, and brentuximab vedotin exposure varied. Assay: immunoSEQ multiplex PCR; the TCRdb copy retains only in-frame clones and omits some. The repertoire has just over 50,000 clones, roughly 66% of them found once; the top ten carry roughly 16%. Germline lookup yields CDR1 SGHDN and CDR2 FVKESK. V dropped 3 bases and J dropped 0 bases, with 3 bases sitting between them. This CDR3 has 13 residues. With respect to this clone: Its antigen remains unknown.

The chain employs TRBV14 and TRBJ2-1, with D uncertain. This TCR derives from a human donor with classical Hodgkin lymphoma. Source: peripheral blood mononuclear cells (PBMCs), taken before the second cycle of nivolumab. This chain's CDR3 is CASSQGSYNEQFF. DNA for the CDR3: TGTGCCAGCAGCCAGGGCTCCTACAATGAGCAGTTCTTC.